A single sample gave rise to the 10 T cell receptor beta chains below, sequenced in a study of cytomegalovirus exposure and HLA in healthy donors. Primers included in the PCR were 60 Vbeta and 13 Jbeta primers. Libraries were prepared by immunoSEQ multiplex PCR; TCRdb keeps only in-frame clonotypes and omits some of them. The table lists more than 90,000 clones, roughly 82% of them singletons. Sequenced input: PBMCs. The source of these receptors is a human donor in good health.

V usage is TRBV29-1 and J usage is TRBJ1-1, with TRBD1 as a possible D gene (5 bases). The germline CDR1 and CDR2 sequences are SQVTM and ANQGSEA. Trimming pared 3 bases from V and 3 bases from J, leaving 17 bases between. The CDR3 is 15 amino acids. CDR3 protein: CSVESPGGVDTEAFF. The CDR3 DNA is TGCAGCGTTGAGAGTCCGGGGGGGGTCGACACTGAAGCTTTCTTT.

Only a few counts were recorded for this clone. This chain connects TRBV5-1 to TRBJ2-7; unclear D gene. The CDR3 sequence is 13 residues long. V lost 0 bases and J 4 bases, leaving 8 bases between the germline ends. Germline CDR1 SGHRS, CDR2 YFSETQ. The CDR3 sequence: CASSLDTPYEQYF. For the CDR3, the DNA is TGCGCCAGCAGCTTGGACACCCCTTACGAGCAGTACTTC. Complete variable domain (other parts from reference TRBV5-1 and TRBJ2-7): KAGVTQTPRYLIKTRGQQVTLSCSPISGHRSVSWYQQTPGQGLQFLFEYFSETQRNKGNFPGRFSGRQFSNSRSEMNVSTLELGDSALYLCASSLDTPYEQYFGPGTRLTVT.

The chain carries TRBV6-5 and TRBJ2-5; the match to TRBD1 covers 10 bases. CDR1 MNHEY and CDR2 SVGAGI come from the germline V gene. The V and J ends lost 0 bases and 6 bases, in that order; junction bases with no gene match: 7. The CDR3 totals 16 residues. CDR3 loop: CASSYSWTGGVKTQYF. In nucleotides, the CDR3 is TGTGCCAGCAGTTACTCGTGGACAGGGGGTGTAAAGACCCAGTACTTC.

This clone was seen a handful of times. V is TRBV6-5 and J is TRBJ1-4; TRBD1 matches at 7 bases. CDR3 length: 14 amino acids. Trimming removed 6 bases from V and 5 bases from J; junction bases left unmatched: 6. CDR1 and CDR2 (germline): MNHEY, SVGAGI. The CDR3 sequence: CASRPGQPNEKLFF. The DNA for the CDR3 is TGTGCCAGCAGACCGGGACAGCCGAATGAAAAACTGTTTTTT.

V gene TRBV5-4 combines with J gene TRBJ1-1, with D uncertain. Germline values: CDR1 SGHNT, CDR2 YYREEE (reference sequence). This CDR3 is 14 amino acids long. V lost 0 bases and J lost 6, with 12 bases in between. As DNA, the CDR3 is TGTGCCAGCAGCTTGGACAGTGGGAGCCCTGAAGCTTTCTTT. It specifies CASSLDSGSPEAFF.

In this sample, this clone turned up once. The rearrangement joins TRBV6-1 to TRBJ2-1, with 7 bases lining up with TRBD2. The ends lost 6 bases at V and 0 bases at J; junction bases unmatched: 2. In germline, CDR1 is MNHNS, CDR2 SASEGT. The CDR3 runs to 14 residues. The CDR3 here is CASRASGSYNEQFF. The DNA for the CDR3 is TGTGCCAGCAGGGCTAGCGGCTCCTACAATGAGCAGTTCTTC.

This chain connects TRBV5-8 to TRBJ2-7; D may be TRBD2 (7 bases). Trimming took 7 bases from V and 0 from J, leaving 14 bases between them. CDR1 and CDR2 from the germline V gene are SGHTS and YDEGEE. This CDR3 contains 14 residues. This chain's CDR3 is CASRGGGSSYEQYF. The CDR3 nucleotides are TGTGCCAGCCGCGGGGGCGGAAGCTCCTACGAGCAGTACTTC.

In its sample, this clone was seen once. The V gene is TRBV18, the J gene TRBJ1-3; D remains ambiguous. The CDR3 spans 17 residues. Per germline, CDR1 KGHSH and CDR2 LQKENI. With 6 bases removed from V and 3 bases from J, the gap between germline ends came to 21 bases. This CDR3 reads CASSDEMGITFGNTIYF. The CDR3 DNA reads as TGTGCCAGCTCTGATGAAATGGGCATCACTTTTGGAAACACCATATATTTT.

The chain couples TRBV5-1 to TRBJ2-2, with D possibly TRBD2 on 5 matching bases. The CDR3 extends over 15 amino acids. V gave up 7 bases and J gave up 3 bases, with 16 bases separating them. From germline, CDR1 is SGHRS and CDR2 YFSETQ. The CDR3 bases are TGCGCCAGCCGACTATTTGCTCGGGACACCGGGGAGCTGTTTTTT. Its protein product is CASRLFARDTGELFF.

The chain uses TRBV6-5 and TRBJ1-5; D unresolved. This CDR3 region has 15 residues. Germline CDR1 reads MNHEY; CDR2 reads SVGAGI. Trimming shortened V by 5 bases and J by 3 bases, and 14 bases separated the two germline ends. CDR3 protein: CASSPTGINNQPQHF. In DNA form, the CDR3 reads TGTGCCAGCAGTCCGACCGGGATAAACAATCAGCCCCAGCATTTT.